This T cell receptor (beta chain) was identified in a study of blood T cell repertoires in COVID-19. About the research overall: Acute-phase and convalescent COVID-19 samples originated in the United States, Italy and Spain. T cells, B-cell-depleted T cells, or PBMCs supplied cDNA or gDNA.

Trimming removed 5 bases at V and 4 bases at J, with 11 bases between. The CDR3 covers 13 residues. From germline, CDR1 is SGHTA and CDR2 FQGNSA. Original processing notes: Reference gene primer amplification gave estimated nucleated cell counts. Produced via immunoSEQ multiplex PCR; TCRdb's table is partial and in-frame only. V and J calls and clone size are given by that table; D and trimming were obtained from the DNA. This sample carries 200,000 to 300,000 clones, around 87% of them seen once, and the ten largest clones take less than 1.6%. A single count supports this clone. The sample consisted of peripheral blood. The rearrangement uses TRBV7-2 and TRBJ1-2; no clear D gene. The TCR was taken from a woman aged 40 to 50 who had recovered from COVID-19. In DNA form, the CDR3 reads TGTGCCAGCAGCCCCCGGGTTGGCTATGGCTACACCTTC. This gives the protein CASSPRVGYGYTF.